Sequencing of this TCR beta chain was carried out in a study of cytomegalovirus exposure and HLA in healthy donors. Overall study: Researchers previously reported finding roughly 120 million unique TCR beta sequences from 150 million to 200 million T cells. The early release's HLA-typed donors yielded roughly 85 million unique TCRs. Findings and caveats of the study: Highly shared sequence variants in one cluster were likely a sequencing artifact. Segments of the TCR beta V type were, in most cases, productive about 90% or about 30% of the time in an earlier analysis.

Both 60 Vbeta primers and 13 Jbeta primers went into the PCR. Generated by immunoSEQ multiplex PCR, the TCRdb table keeps only in-frame clones and is missing some. The repertoire holds some 170,000 clones, with about three quarters as singletons. CDR3 length equals 14 residues. Germline-derived CDR1 and CDR2 are MGHRA and YSYEKL. Trimming removed 0 bases from V and 6 bases from J; junction bases left unmatched: 2. This clone occurred once. The antigen remains unidentified. This TCR was sampled from a man aged 35-49 years in good health and CMV-seropositive. Material for sequencing was PBMCs. This chain connects TRBV4-1 to TRBJ2-1; 7 nucleotides align to TRBD2. CDR3 protein: CASSQEASGNEQFF. The DNA of the CDR3 is TGCGCCAGCAGCCAAGAGGCTAGCGGCAATGAGCAGTTCTTC.